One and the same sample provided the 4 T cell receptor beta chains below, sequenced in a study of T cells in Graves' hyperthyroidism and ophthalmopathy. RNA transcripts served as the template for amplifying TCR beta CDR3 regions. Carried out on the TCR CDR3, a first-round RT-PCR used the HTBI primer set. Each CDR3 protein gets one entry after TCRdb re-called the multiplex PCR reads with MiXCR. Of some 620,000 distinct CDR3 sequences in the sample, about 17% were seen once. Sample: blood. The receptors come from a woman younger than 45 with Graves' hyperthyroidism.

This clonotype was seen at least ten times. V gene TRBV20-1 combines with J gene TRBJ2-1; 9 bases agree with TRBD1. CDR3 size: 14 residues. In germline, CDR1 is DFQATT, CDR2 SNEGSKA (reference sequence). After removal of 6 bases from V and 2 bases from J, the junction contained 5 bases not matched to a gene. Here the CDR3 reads CSAERTGAYNEQFF. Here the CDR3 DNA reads TGCAGTGCCGAGCGGACAGGGGCCTACAATGAGCAGTTCTTC.

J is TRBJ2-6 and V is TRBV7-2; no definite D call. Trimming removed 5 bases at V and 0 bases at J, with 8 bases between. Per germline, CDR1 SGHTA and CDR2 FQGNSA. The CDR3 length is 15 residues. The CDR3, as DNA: TGTGCCAGCAGCCCTCCGGACTCTGGGGCCAACGTCCTGACTTTC. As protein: CASSPPDSGANVLTF.

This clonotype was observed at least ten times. Here the CDR3 reads CATSRDLGQPQHF. CDR3 coding DNA: TGTGCCACCAGCAGAGACCTTGGGCAGCCCCAGCATTTT. The V call is TRBV15, the J call TRBJ1-5; unclear D gene. CDR3 length: 13 residues. Germline V gene data show CDR1 as LNHNV and CDR2 as YYDKDF (reference sequence). The germline V and J ends were trimmed by 0 bases and 7 bases, with 7 bases remaining between them.

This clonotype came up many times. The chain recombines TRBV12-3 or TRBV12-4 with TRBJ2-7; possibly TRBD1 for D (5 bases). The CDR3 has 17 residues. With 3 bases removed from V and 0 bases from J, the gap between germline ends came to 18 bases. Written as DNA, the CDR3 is TGTGCCAGCAGTTTTCTCCTGGGGCGGTCGAGCTCCTACGAGCAGTACTTC. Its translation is CASSFLLGRSSSYEQYF.